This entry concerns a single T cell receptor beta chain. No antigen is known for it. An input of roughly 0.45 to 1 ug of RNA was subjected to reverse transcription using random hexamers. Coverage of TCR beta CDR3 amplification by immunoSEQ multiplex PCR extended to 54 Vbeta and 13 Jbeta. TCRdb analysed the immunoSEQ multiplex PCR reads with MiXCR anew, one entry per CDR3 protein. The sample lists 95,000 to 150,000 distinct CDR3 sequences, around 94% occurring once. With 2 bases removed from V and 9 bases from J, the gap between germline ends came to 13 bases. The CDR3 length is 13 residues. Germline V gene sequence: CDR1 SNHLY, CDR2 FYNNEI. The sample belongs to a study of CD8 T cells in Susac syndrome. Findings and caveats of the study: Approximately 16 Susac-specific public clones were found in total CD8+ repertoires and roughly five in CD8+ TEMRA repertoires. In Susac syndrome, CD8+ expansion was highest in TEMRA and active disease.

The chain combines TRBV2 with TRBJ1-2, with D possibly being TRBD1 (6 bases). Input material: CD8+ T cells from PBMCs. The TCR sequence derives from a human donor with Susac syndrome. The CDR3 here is CASSEPGDNSYTF. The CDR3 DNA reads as TGTGCCAGCAGTGAACCCGGGGACAACAGCTACACCTTC.